A selection of T cell receptor beta chains follows, all from one sample in a study of identifying expanded T cells in peripheral blood. Profiled with immunoSEQ multiplex PCR; TCRdb holds only in-frame clones, not every one. The sample carries 55,000 to 80,000 clones, about four fifths recorded once. The material sequenced was blood. The receptor source for this set is a person aged 18 to 70 in good health. Both conserved end residues are part of each CDR3. The D gene is left open where the match is weak. The size field is filled for only some rows; it gives once, few, many or a size class.

clone size	V gene	J gene	D gene	CDR3 DNA	CDR3 protein
once	TRBV7-2	TRBJ2-3	TRBD2	TGTGCCAGCAGCCAACCCGGGACTAGCGGGAGTCGGGGCACAGATACGCAGTATTTT	CASSQPGTSGSRGTDTQYF
-	TRBV6-6	TRBJ2-3	-	TGTGCCAGCAGTTACTCCGGGAGCCTCAGAGATACGCAGTATTTT	CASSYSGSLRDTQYF
once	TRBV28	TRBJ1-5	-	TGTGCCAGCAGTTTATCGACAGCTTCACAGCCCCAGCATTTT	CASSLSTASQPQHF
-	TRBV6-1	TRBJ1-5	TRBD1	TGTGCCAGCAAAAAGGACAGGGGAGGCAATCAGCCCCAGCATTTT	CASKKDRGGNQPQHF
-	TRBV27	TRBJ1-2	-	TGTGCCAGCCTTCCTAGATCGGGGGGGAATTGGTATGGCTACACCTTC	CASLPRSGGNWYGYTF
-	TRBV7-9	TRBJ2-7	-	TGTGCCAGCAGCTTAGACCGAAAGCTACAGGGAACCTACGAGCAGTACTTC	CASSLDRKLQGTYEQYF
once	TRBV25-1	TRBJ2-3	-	TGTGCCAGCAGTGCGGGGGGCACAGATACGCAGTATTTT	CASSAGGTDTQYF
once	TRBV6-1	TRBJ1-2	TRBD1	TGTGCCAGCAGCAAATCAGGGGGTGGTTATGGCTACACCTTC	CASSKSGGGYGYTF
-	TRBV7-3	TRBJ2-1	-	TGTGCCAGCAGCTTAAATCCGGGGCAGGATGAGCAGTTCTTC	CASSLNPGQDEQFF
once	TRBV7-9	TRBJ1-2	TRBD1	TGTGCCAGCACCCCGAGGGGGACAGGGAGTCCCTATGGCTACACCTTC	CASTPRGTGSPYGYTF
once	TRBV9	TRBJ2-1	TRBD2	TGTGCCAGCAGCGTCGGACTAGCGGGATTCAATGAGCAGTTCTTC	CASSVGLAGFNEQFF
few	TRBV9	TRBJ2-5	-	TGTGCCAGCAGCGCCGTAGGGGCGGGAGAGACCCAGTACTTC	CASSAVGAGETQYF
-	TRBV14	TRBJ2-5	TRBD2	TGTGCCAGCAGCCCGGGACTAAGGGAGACCCAGTACTTC	CASSPGLRETQYF
-	TRBV19	TRBJ2-1	-	TGTGCCAGTAGTACGGCCGCAGAGCAGTTCTTC	CASSTAAEQFF
few	TRBV10-1	TRBJ1-3	-	TGCGCCAGCAGTTTGCAGGATTTCTCTGGAAACACCATATATTTT	CASSLQDFSGNTIYF
-	TRBV19	TRBJ2-3	TRBD2	TGTGCCAGTAGTATAGGGGCGGGAGCCCTCACAGATACGCAGTATTTT	CASSIGAGALTDTQYF
-	TRBV29-1	TRBJ2-3	TRBD2	TGCAGCTTTCGGACTAGCGGCACAGATACGCAGTATTTT	CSFRTSGTDTQYF
-	TRBV9	TRBJ2-3	-	TGTGCCAGCAGCCCTTGGACGTCAGCAGAGGATACGCAGTATTTT	CASSPWTSAEDTQYF
medium-sized	TRBV4-3	TRBJ2-2	-	TGCGCCAGCAGCCAAGGGACCGAAAGGAGGGTCACCGGGGAGCTGTTTTTT	CASSQGTERRVTGELFF
-	TRBV5-8	TRBJ2-2	TRBD2	TGTGCCAGCAGCTCCATAAGCGGGAGGGTATCCGGGGAGCTGTTTTTT	CASSSISGRVSGELFF
-	TRBV10-1	TRBJ2-3	-	TGCGCCAGCAGTGAATTGGACAGCCCAGATACGCAGTATTTT	CASSELDSPDTQYF
-	TRBV5-6	TRBJ2-1	-	TGTGCCAGCAGCTTGGGGGGTTATGAGCAGTTCTTC	CASSLGGYEQFF
-	TRBV11-2	TRBJ2-7	TRBD2	TGTGCCAGCAGCTTAGATTCGCGACTAGCAGGTTCTTACGAGCAGTACTTC	CASSLDSRLAGSYEQYF
-	TRBV27	TRBJ2-1	-	TGTGCCAGCAGTTTCTCGAGCGTCGGTGAGCAGTTCTTC	CASSFSSVGEQFF
-	TRBV5-1	TRBJ2-3	-	TGCGCCAGCAGCTTGGGATCTAACACAGATACGCAGTATTTT	CASSLGSNTDTQYF
-	TRBV7-9	TRBJ1-2	-	TGTGCCAGCAGCTTATCTTGGGAATTGCACTATGGCTACACCTTC	CASSLSWELHYGYTF
-	TRBV5-1	TRBJ2-1	TRBD2	TGCGCCAGCAGCAGCGGGGCTGAGCAGTTCTTC	CASSSGAEQFF
-	TRBV11-2	TRBJ1-2	-	TGTGCCAGCAGCTTAGGACGGAGGACGCGGGGCTACACCTTC	CASSLGRRTRGYTF
-	TRBV5-1	TRBJ1-5	-	TGCGCCAGCAGCTTGGGGGACGGGACGAATCAGCCCCAGCATTTT	CASSLGDGTNQPQHF
medium-sized	TRBV4-1	TRBJ1-1	-	TGCGCCAGCAGCCAAGCAGGGAGGCCTGAAGCTTTCTTT	CASSQAGRPEAFF
-	TRBV7-8	TRBJ2-6	-	TGTGCCAGCAGCTCCCTGCTAGGAGACTCTGGGGCCAACGTCCTGACTTTC	CASSSLLGDSGANVLTF
few	TRBV6-4	TRBJ1-2	TRBD1	TGTGCCAGCAGTGAGACAGGGGGCTATGGCTACACCTTC	CASSETGGYGYTF
-	TRBV5-6	TRBJ2-7	TRBD2	TGTGCCAGCAGCTTTCTTCTAGCGGGAGGGCGGTCCTACGAGCAGTACTTC	CASSFLLAGGRSYEQYF
once	TRBV5-1	TRBJ1-1	-	TGCGCCAGCAGCCGTGCATCGGCGAACACTGAAGCTTTCTTT	CASSRASANTEAFF
-	TRBV14	TRBJ1-3	-	TGTGCCAGCAGCCAAACCAGGACCTCTGGAAACACCATATATTTT	CASSQTRTSGNTIYF
-	TRBV5-1	TRBJ2-3	TRBD2	TGCGCCAGCAGCGGTACTAGCGGGGCGACCGGGACGCAGTATTTT	CASSGTSGATGTQYF
once	TRBV5-1	TRBJ2-3	-	TGCGCCAGCAGCTTGGAGGTGGGGAGCGGCACAGATACGCAGTATTTT	CASSLEVGSGTDTQYF
-	TRBV2	TRBJ2-1	-	TGTGCCAGCAGTGAAGAACGACTCACCTACAATGAGCAGTTCTTC	CASSEERLTYNEQFF
once	TRBV6-6	TRBJ1-5	-	TGTGCCAGCAGTTACCGTGGGGGAGAACAGCCCCAGCATTTT	CASSYRGGEQPQHF
-	TRBV30	TRBJ1-1	-	TGTGCCTGGGAGGGAGGTAGGGCGCAGGGCCATACTGAAGCTTTCTTT	CAWEGGRAQGHTEAFF
-	TRBV9	TRBJ1-2	TRBD1	TGTGCCAGCAGTGGAGGACAGGGGGGCTATGGCTACACCTTC	CASSGGQGGYGYTF
-	TRBV10-1	TRBJ2-3	TRBD2	TGCGCCAGCAGTCCTATAAGCGGGGTCGACGTGAATACGCAGTATTTT	CASSPISGVDVNTQYF
few	TRBV5-1	TRBJ2-5	TRBD1	TGCGCCAGCAGCCCGGGGACAGGGGGGTACCAAGAGACCCAGTACTTC	CASSPGTGGYQETQYF
few	TRBV27	TRBJ2-1	TRBD2	TGTGCCAGCAGTTTAGCGACTAGCATCAATGAGCAGTTCTTC	CASSLATSINEQFF
-	TRBV6-5	TRBJ2-2	-	TGTGCCAGCAGAGAGGAGGGGAGCACCGGGGAGCTGTTTTTT	CASREEGSTGELFF
once	TRBV12-5	TRBJ1-2	-	TGTGCTAGTGGACGGGTCTTTGGCTACACCTTC	CASGRVFGYTF
-	TRBV2	TRBJ1-5	-	TGTGCCAGCAGTGCAGAGAGGACATCCAATCAGCCCCAGCATTTT	CASSAERTSNQPQHF
few	TRBV18	TRBJ2-3	TRBD1	TGTGCCAGCTCACCTTTAGGACAGGGGAGTCCAGATACGCAGTATTTT	CASSPLGQGSPDTQYF
-	TRBV28	TRBJ1-2	TRBD1	TGTGCCAGCAGCCAGGACAGGGGGGGGGCTAACTATGGCTACACCTTC	CASSQDRGGANYGYTF
-	TRBV18	TRBJ1-4	TRBD1	TGTGCCAGCTCACCAGGACAGGGCAATAATGAAAAACTGTTTTTT	CASSPGQGNNEKLFF
-	TRBV20-1	TRBJ2-5	-	TGCAGTGCTTGGAAAGAGACCCAGTACTTC	CSAWKETQYF
-	TRBV15	TRBJ2-2	-	TGTGCCACCCGACCCGGGCGGACGGCTGCGAACACCGGGGAGCTGTTTTTT	CATRPGRTAANTGELFF
-	TRBV19	TRBJ1-4	TRBD1	TGTGCCACCGCACAGGGGACCTATGAAAAACTGTTTTTT	CATAQGTYEKLFF
-	TRBV2	TRBJ1-3	-	TGTGCCAGCAGCCGGGACTCAAGCTCTGGAAACACCATATATTTT	CASSRDSSSGNTIYF
-	TRBV19	TRBJ2-5	TRBD2	TGTGCCAGTAAGGAGAGCGGGACCCTCCCTCATGAGCAGTACTTC	CASKESGTLPHEQYF